The present T cell receptor beta chain was sequenced within a study of blood T cells in healthy people across ages. Through a sample-barcoded 5' primer and a J-beta primer mix, a second PCR was run for roughly 7 to 12 cycles. One entry per CDR3 protein results from TCRdb running MiXCR on the 5' RACE reads. Among roughly 1.9 million distinct CDR3 sequences listed, roughly two fifths were seen once. It was approximately 9 milliliters of peripheral blood that were drawn from each donor. Material for sequencing was blood. This receptor was obtained from a human donor in good health.

DNA of the CDR3: TGCGCCAGCAGCCAAGATGCGGAGAGGGAGACCCAGTACTTC. This encodes CASSQDAERETQYF. The chain links TRBV4-1 to TRBJ2-5; the D is unclear. Per the germline V gene, CDR1 is MGHRA and CDR2 is YSYEKL. Trimming removed 0 bases from V and 5 bases from J, with 10 bases in between. The CDR3 runs 14 residues.